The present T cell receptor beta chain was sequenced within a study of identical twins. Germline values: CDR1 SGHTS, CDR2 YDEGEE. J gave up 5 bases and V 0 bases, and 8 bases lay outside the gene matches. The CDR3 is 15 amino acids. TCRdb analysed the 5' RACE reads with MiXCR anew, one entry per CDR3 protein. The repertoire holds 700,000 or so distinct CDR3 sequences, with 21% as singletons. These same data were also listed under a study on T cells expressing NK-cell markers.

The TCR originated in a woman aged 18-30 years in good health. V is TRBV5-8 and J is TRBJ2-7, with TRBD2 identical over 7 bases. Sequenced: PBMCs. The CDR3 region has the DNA TGTGCCAGCAGCTTGGGGAATGTGGGAGGGGACGAGCAGTACTTC. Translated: CASSLGNVGGDEQYF.